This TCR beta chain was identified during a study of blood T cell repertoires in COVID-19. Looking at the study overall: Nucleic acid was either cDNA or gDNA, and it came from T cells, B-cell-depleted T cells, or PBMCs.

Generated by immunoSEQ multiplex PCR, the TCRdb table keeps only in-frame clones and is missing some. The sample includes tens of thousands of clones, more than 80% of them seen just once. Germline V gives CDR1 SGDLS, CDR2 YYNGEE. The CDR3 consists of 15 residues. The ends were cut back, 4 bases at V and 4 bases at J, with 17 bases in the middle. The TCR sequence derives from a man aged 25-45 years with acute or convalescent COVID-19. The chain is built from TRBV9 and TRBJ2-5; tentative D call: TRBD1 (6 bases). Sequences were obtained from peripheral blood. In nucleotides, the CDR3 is TGTGCCAGCAGCCCACTAACAGGGACGGGAGAGACCCAGTACTTC. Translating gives CASSPLTGTGETQYF.